This T cell receptor beta chain was sequenced during a study of blood T cell repertoires in COVID-19 (dated by TCRdb to 2018 to 2021). In the study overall: The collaborator samples originated in the United States, Italy and Spain and spanned the acute and convalescent phases of COVID-19. The prospective study material was composed of cDNA or gDNA derived from T cells, B-cell-depleted T cells, or PBMCs. The dataset comprised deeply sampled blood TCRbeta repertoires from subjects exposed to, actively infected with, or recovered from COVID-19. The repertoires were made available in a free public database intended to serve as a resource for research on the immune response to SARS-CoV-2. Samples were obtained from the ongoing ImmuneRACE study (first 160 participants) and from 1,200 or so subjects provided by 6 global collaborators. The sample metadata nearly always contained a de-identified subject ID, COVID-19 status, age in years and sex. Where available, HLA class I and class II types were obtained from metadata supplied by the sample provider rather than from assay-based typing. General conclusions and limits of the study: The amount of clinical and demographic metadata varied by source and participant and was provided uncurated.

The CDR3 runs 15 residues from the cysteine to the phenylalanine. The CDR3 DNA has 45 bases and is translated from base 1. Cut back by 6 bases and 4 bases, the V and J ends lie 19 bases apart. The CDR1 and CDR2 encoded by the germline V gene are MNHEY and SVGAGI. The immunoSEQ Assay, a bias-controlled multiplex PCR, was used to amplify TCRbeta CDR3 regions from genomic DNA. As for the original processing: Within the assay, amplification of reference gene primers was used to estimate how many nucleated cells each sample contained. Sequence reads were collapsed and filtered to measure the absolute abundance of every unique TCRbeta CDR3 rearrangement. For each sample, productive Simpson clonality was calculated as the square root of Simpson's diversity index across productive rearrangements. The source is immuneACCESS, and TCRdb retained only in-frame sequences with V and J called. Part of the clones is not carried over; for the studies checked, unresolved V genes explain less than half of this, and the remainder is unexplained. V, J and clone size were drawn from that table, and D and trimming were deduced from the DNA. This sample is represented by around 120,000 clones; 60% to 85% of them were singletons. 6.2% of the sample is taken by the ten largest.

Points on this clone: Its antigen is unknown. No quality values exist for individual bases; no much larger clone is one base distant.

Each collaborating institution followed its own protocols to collect whole blood in K2EDTA tubes. Collaborator samples were shipped for TCRbeta analysis as frozen whole blood, isolated PBMCs, or DNA extracted from either sample type. The chain is encoded by TRBV6-5 joined to TRBJ2-7, with TRBD1 as a weak D call on 5 bases. The source is a man in his 70s with acute or convalescent COVID-19. Material: peripheral blood. In nucleotides, the sequence is TGTGCCAGCAGGGCCTGGGTGGGGCCCGGGTACGAGCAGTACTTC. Its translation is CASRAWVGPGYEQYF.